The present entry profiles one T cell receptor (beta chain) with its context. The CDR3 is 17 residues long. CDR1 is SQVTM and CDR2 is ANQGSEA in the germline V gene. These data are taken from a study of T cells expressing NK-cell markers. Study overall: Cells sorted as CD3+CD56+NKG2C+, CD3+CD56+NKG2C- and CD3+CD56-NKG2C+ T cells supplied the TCR beta repertoires.

From the 5' RACE reads, TCRdb lists one entry per CDR3 protein and no DNA. Its clone listing holds roughly 390,000 distinct CDR3 sequences. The chain is built from TRBV29-1 and TRBJ1-5. The receptor was isolated from a man aged 18-69 years in good health. The sample comprised blood T cells: a sorted CD56 or NKG2C T cell subset, CD4+ or CD8+ T cells, or bulk PBMC T cells (not recorded which). The CDR3 loop reads CSVPTNRTEDSNQPQHF. Variable domain in full (rest from reference TRBV29-1 and TRBJ1-5): SAVISQKPSRDICQRGTSLTIQCQVDSQVTMMFWYRQQPGQSLTLIATANQGSEATYESGFVIDKFPISRPNLTFSTLTVSNMSPEDSSIYLCSVPTNRTEDSNQPQHFGDGTRLSIL.